The next 12 T cell receptor beta chains were all read from a single sample in a study of response to subunit inactivated influenza vaccine. TCRdb independently ran MiXCR on the RT-PCR reads; one entry per CDR3 protein. The table lists 300,000 to 350,000 distinct CDR3 sequences, approximately 21% of them singletons. The specimen was PBMCs from blood, collected 21 months after vaccination. Every receptor here comes from a man aged 50 to 69 who received an inactivated influenza vaccine.

V is TRBV12-3 or TRBV12-4 and J is TRBJ2-3; no definite D call. V lost 5 bases, J lost 0 bases, and 15 bases lay in between. The CDR3 runs 16 residues. The CDR3 protein is CASSTKQGRSTDTQYF. The CDR3, as DNA: TGTGCCAGCAGTACCAAACAAGGGCGAAGCACAGATACGCAGTATTTT.

The chain employs TRBV7-9 and TRBJ2-5, with TRBD2 identical over 8 bases. Germline CDR1 and CDR2: SEHNR and FQNEAQ (reference sequence). With V trimmed by 7 bases and J by 4 bases, 11 bases remained unmatched. This CDR3 has 15 amino acids. CDR3 sequence: CASNILAGGRETQYF. Here the CDR3 DNA reads TGTGCCAGCAACATATTGGCGGGAGGAAGAGAGACCCAGTACTTC.

The V call is TRBV20-1, the J call TRBJ2-1, with TRBD2 matching over 8 bases. V lost 8 bases to trimming and J lost 1 base; unmatched junction nucleotides: 7. CDR1 and CDR2 from the germline V gene are DFQATT and SNEGSKA (reference sequence). The CDR3 runs to 14 residues. CDR3 sequence: CSQYSGISYNEQFF. As DNA, the CDR3 is TGCAGTCAATATAGCGGGATTTCCTACAATGAGCAGTTCTTC.

This clonotype was counted only a few times. The chain is built from TRBV20-1 and TRBJ1-1, with D possibly TRBD1 on 5 matching bases. With 5 bases removed from V and 0 bases from J, the gap between germline ends came to 10 bases. The CDR3 totals 13 residues. Germline CDR1 DFQATT, CDR2 SNEGSKA (reference sequence). The DNA for the CDR3 is TGCAGTGCTCGGGGGTCAGTGAACACTGAAGCTTTCTTT. This sequence encodes CSARGSVNTEAFF.

The rearrangement links TRBV12-3 or TRBV12-4 to TRBJ2-6; possibly TRBD2 for D (5 bases). The CDR3 sequence is 16 residues long. V was trimmed by 0 bases and J by 3 bases, leaving 9 bases between them. CDR3 in DNA: TGTGCCAGCAGTTTAGCGGGAGCAGGTGGGGCCAACGTCCTGACTTTC. This translates into CASSLAGAGGANVLTF.

This chain links TRBV6-1 with TRBJ1-4; D might be TRBD1 (5 bases). CDR3 length: 14 amino acids. V lost 7 bases and J lost 6, with 15 bases in between. Germline V lookup: CDR1 MNHNS, CDR2 SASEGT. Here the CDR3 reads CASTLQVSDEKLFF. The CDR3 region has the DNA TGTGCCAGCACTCTACAGGTCTCGGATGAAAAACTGTTTTTT.

This clonotype turned up a few times. V gene TRBV25-1 combines with J gene TRBJ1-1, with TRBD1 matching over 9 bases. CDR3 length: 16 residues. CDR1 is MGHDK, CDR2 SYGVNS, per germline. V shed 4 bases and J 2 bases; nucleotides not matched to a gene: 8. CDR3 DNA sequence: TGTGCCAGCAGTGCGTCAACAGGGGGCGGAAACACTGAAGCTTTCTTT. Translated, it gives CASSASTGGGNTEAFF.

This clonotype was picked up a small number of times. The V and J genes are TRBV3-1 and TRBJ2-1; possible D gene TRBD2, 6 bases. Germline loops: CDR1 LGHDT, CDR2 YNNKEL (reference sequence). The CDR3 length is 17 residues. Trimming pared 0 bases from V and 7 bases from J, leaving 19 bases between. CDR3 nucleotides: TGTGCCAGCAGCCAAGATCCGGCGGGAACCGGACGGAATGAGCAGTTCTTC. This encodes CASSQDPAGTGRNEQFF.

The chain combines TRBV7-9 with TRBJ2-2, with D perhaps TRBD2 (6 bases). V was clipped by 7 bases and J by 4 bases, with 10 bases between them. CDR3 length equals 13 residues. Germline assignment: CDR1 SEHNR and CDR2 FQNEAQ (reference sequence). The CDR3 DNA is TGTGCCAGCAAAGGACTAACCACCGGGGAGCTGTTTTTT. The encoded protein is CASKGLTTGELFF.

This clonotype was found a few times. This rearrangement joins TRBV12-3 or TRBV12-4 to TRBJ1-4, with 7 bases fitting TRBD1. V dropped 7 bases and J dropped 8; count of bases not matched to a gene: 16. The CDR3 covers 16 residues. CDR3 residues: CASTLGRGRGREKLFF. The CDR3 DNA sequence: TGTGCCAGCACCCTCGGTAGGGGGCGAGGAAGGGAAAAACTGTTTTTT.

This clonotype was detected only a few times. The chain combines TRBV3-1 with TRBJ1-5; TRBD1 aligns across 8 bases. This CDR3 region has 14 residues. Per the germline V gene, CDR1 is LGHDT and CDR2 is YNNKEL (reference sequence). Trimming cost V 4 bases and J 7 bases; bases outside gene matches: 6. The CDR3 DNA reads TGTGCCAGCAGCCGAACAGGGGGGAGACAGCCCCAGCATTTT. This sequence encodes CASSRTGGRQPQHF.

This clonotype has more than one count but fewer than ten. The chain recombines TRBV10-3 with TRBJ1-1; D remains unclear. The CDR3 contains 13 residues. Germline loops: CDR1 ENHRY, CDR2 SYGVKD. V was clipped by 7 bases and J by 1 base, with 10 bases between them. CDR3 region: CAITPDGNTEAFF. As DNA, the CDR3 is TGTGCCATCACCCCGGACGGGAACACTGAAGCTTTCTTT.